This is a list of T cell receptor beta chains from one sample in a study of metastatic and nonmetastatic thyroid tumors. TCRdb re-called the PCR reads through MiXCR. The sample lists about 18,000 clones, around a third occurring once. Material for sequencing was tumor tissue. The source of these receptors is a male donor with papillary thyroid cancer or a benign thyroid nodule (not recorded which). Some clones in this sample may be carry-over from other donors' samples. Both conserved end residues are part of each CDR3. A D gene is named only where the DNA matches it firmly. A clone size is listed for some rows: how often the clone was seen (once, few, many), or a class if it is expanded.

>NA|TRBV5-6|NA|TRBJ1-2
TGTGCCAGCAGCTTGTCTGGGGGTTCCTATGGCTACACCTTC
CASSLSGGSYGYTF
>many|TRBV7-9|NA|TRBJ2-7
TGTGCCAGCAGCTCCGGGGAGCAGAACTACGAGCAGTACTTC
CASSSGEQNYEQYF
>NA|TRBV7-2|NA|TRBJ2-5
TGTGCCAGCAGCTTACGCCAGGGGTCGGAGGGCCGGGGGGAGACCCAGTACTTC
CASSLRQGSEGRGETQYF
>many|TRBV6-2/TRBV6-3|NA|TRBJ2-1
TGTGCTAGCAGTGCTCGGGATGTCTTTCTCAATGAGCAGCTCTTC
CASSARDVFLNEQLF
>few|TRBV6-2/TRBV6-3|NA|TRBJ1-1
TGTGCCAGCAGTTCCTCGGCGGGGGGGACTGAAGCTTTCTTT
CASSSSAGGTEAFF
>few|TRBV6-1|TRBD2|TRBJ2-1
TGTGCCAGCAGTCAACGCCGGCACGGGAGGGCCAGTAATGGGCAGTTCTTC
CASSQRRHGRASNGQFF
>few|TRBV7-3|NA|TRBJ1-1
TGTGCCAGCAGCGCTTCGGGTGGCAGGGACGCTGAAGCTTTCTTT
CASSASGGRDAEAFF
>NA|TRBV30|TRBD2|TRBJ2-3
TGTGCCTGGAGACAACGTAAAAGCGGGAGGTTACGCACAGATACGCAGTATTTT
CAWRQRKSGRLRTDTQYF
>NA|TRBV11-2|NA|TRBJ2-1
TGTGCCAGCAGCGCCGTGGTGGGTAACTCCTACAATGAGCAGTTCTTC
CASSAVVGNSYNEQFF
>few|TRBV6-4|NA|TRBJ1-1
TGTGCCAGCAGTGACCGGGACAACACTGAAGCTTTCTTT
CASSDRDNTEAFF
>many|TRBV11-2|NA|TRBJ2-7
TGTGCCAGCAGCTCCTTCCAGGGGATGTCCTACGAGCAGTACTTC
CASSSFQGMSYEQYF
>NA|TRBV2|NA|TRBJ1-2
TGTGCCAGCAGTGTTGGTTTCGGCGGATTACGATCAAACTATGGCTACACCTTC
CASSVGFGGLRSNYGYTF
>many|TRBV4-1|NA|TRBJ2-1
TGCGCCAGCAGCCAAGATGGGCCCTACAATGAGCAGTTCTTC
CASSQDGPYNEQFF
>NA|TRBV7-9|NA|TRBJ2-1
TGTGCCAGCAGCTTAGTGCCGGCGAATGAGCAGTTCTTC
CASSLVPANEQFF
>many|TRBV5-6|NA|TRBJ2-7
TGTGCCAGCAGCTACGGACAGTCCACCTACGAGCAGTACTTC
CASSYGQSTYEQYF
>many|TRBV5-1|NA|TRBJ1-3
TGCGCCAGCAGCTTGCCAGCCATCTCTGGAAACACCATATATTTT
CASSLPAISGNTIYF
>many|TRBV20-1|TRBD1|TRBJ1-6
TGCAGTGCTATCCAGGGGACAGAAATAATCAATTCACCCCTCCACTTT
CSAIQGTEIINSPLHF
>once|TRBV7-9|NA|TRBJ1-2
TGTGCCAGCAGCTTAGATTGGGGAAACTATGGCTACACCTTC
CASSLDWGNYGYTF
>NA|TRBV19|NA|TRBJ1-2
TGTGCCAGTAGTACTTACACCGGGACGGCGGATGGCTACACCTTC
CASSTYTGTADGYTF
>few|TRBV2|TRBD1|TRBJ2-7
TGTGCCAGCAGTTGGACAGGTTCCTCCTACGAGCAGTACTTC
CASSWTGSSYEQYF
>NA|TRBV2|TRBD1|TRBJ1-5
TGTGCCAGCAGTGACAGGGGGCGCGGTCAGCCCCAGCATTTT
CASSDRGRGQPQHF
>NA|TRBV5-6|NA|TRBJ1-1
TGTTCCAGCAGCTTGCGGAGTCGGCGGGGCCTCAGGGAAGCTTTCTTT
CSSSLRSRRGLREAFF